The clone carrying this T cell receptor beta chain was seen once. Antigen: not known. This sample is drawn from a study of shared clonotypes between healthy human individuals. Findings and caveats of the study: Generally, naive subsets (rather than memory subsets) showed larger estimated richness.

Per germline, CDR1 SGHAT and CDR2 FQNNGV. The CDR3 consists of 16 residues. Germline trimming cut 4 bases from V and 2 bases from J; bases unmatched to any gene: 5. The data were produced by immunoSEQ multiplex PCR, yet TCRdb's version contains in-frame clones alone and is incomplete. The sample consists of 630,000 or so clones, nearly 98% of them appearing once. It was CD45RO-negative cells, positively selected for CCR7, that made up naive CD8 cells, with terminally differentiated effector memory CD45RA+ cells excluded. The TCR was taken from a man aged 30 to 39 in good health. The sample comprised naive CD8+ T cells sorted from blood. The rearrangement links TRBV11-2 to TRBJ2-6, with 7 bases matching TRBD1. CDR3 in amino acids: CASSSYRGAGANVLTF. The DNA of the CDR3 is TGTGCCAGCAGCTCATACAGGGGAGCTGGGGCCAACGTCCTGACTTTC.